Below are 8 T cell receptor beta chains sequenced from a single sample in a study of brain T cells in children with intractable seizures. Clones were sequenced by immunoSEQ multiplex PCR, and TCRdb holds only the in-frame ones, with some missing. The top ten clones hold more than 3% of a sample with roughly 110,000 clones, 85% to 95% of them seen once. Sequenced material: peripheral blood, taken at surgery. The receptors originated from a boy in the first two years of life with hemimegalencephaly and intractable seizures.

DNA for the CDR3: TGCGCCAGCAGTGAGATGGGAGGGAGCGGAACCGGGGAGCTGTTTTTT. Translation gives CASSEMGGSGTGELFF. This chain links TRBV10-1 with TRBJ2-2; 7 nucleotides agree with TRBD2. The V segment lost 2 bases and the J segment 5 bases; nucleotides outside the gene matches: 8. Per the germline V gene, CDR1 is WNHNN and CDR2 is SYGVQD (reference sequence). The CDR3 runs to 16 residues.

The chain is built from TRBV9 and TRBJ2-3, with D maybe TRBD2 (7 bases). This CDR3 comprises 18 residues. Germline-derived CDR1 and CDR2 are SGDLS and YYNGEE. Trimming removed 4 bases from V and 5 bases from J, with 26 bases in between. The chain's CDR3 is CASSPWEGAQVGGDTQYF. The CDR3 DNA reads TGTGCCAGCAGCCCGTGGGAGGGCGCCCAGGTAGGGGGAGATACGCAGTATTTT.

The genes are TRBV5-4 and TRBJ1-3; 12 positions match TRBD1. CDR1 and CDR2 (germline): SGHNT, YYREEE (reference sequence). This CDR3 region has 16 residues. With 7 bases clipped from V and 4 bases from J, the junction kept 9 bases outside the gene matches. In nucleotides, the CDR3 is TGTGCCAGCCACCGGGACAGGGGGCTCGGAGGAAACACCATATATTTT. Its protein is CASHRDRGLGGNTIYF.

The chain joins TRBV18 to TRBJ1-2; tentative D call: TRBD1 (5 bases). The CDR3 is made up of 17 amino acids. The V end lost 5 bases, the J end lost 2 bases, and 21 bases lay between the germline ends. Germline V gene lookup returns CDR1 KGHSH and CDR2 LQKENI. This CDR3 reads CASSSSGGLRPNYGYTF. In DNA form, the CDR3 reads TGTGCCAGCTCATCATCGGGGGGACTGCGACCAAACTATGGCTACACCTTC.

The chain uses TRBV10-3 and TRBJ2-7; D is undetermined. The CDR3 runs to 12 residues. Between the trimmed V and J ends, which lost 3 bases and 4 bases, there was a span of 7 bases. Germline V CDR1 and CDR2: ENHRY, SYGVKD. CDR3 region: CAISEHRYEQYF. The CDR3 bases are TGTGCCATCAGTGAACATCGGTACGAGCAGTACTTC.

This clone showed up just once. This chain links TRBV7-9 with TRBJ2-1, with 12 bases lining up with TRBD2. Trimming cost V 5 bases and J 8 bases; bases outside gene matches: 4. Germline CDR1 and CDR2: SEHNR and FQNEAQ (reference sequence). CDR3 length equals 14 residues. The CDR3 loop reads CASSPSGRAHEQFF. For the CDR3, the DNA is TGTGCCAGCAGCCCTAGCGGGAGGGCCCATGAGCAGTTCTTC. Variable domain in full (rest from reference TRBV7-9 and TRBJ2-1): DTGVSQNPRHKITKRGQNVTFRCDPISEHNRLYWYRQTLGQGPEFLTYFQNEAQLEKSRLLSDRFSAERPKGSFSTLEIQRTEQGDSAMYLCASSPSGRAHEQFFGPGTRLTVL.

This chain links TRBV3-1 (or the pseudogene TRBV3-2) with TRBJ2-7; 9 bases fit TRBD2. Per the germline V gene, CDR1 is LGHDT and CDR2 is YNNKEL (reference sequence). V lost 2 bases, J lost 7 bases, and 9 bases stayed unmatched. CDR3 length: 15 residues. The CDR3 region is CASSQFAGGPGEQYF. CDR3 nucleotides: TGTGCCAGCAGCCAATTTGCGGGAGGGCCGGGTGAGCAGTACTTC.

The chain recombines TRBV11-3 with TRBJ2-1, with 7 bases identical to TRBD2. CDR3 length: 16 amino acids. J lost 6 bases, V lost 5 bases, and 13 bases had no gene match. CDR1 and CDR2 from the germline V gene are SGHNT and YENEEA. This CDR3 is CASSLFGGRAGNEQFF. CDR3 coding DNA: TGTGCCAGCAGCCTGTTTGGTGGGAGGGCCGGCAATGAGCAGTTCTTC.